This TCR beta chain originates from a study of cytotoxic CD8 clonotypes in ibrutinib-treated CLL. This table comes from immunoSEQ multiplex PCR, and its TCRdb copy is limited to in-frame clones, with some not included. This sample yields approximately 340,000 clones, of which over 60% are seen a single time; approximately 6% belongs to the top ten. V shed 1 base and J shed 3 bases, with 10 bases lying between them. The CDR3 spans 16 residues. Germline CDR1 reads LNHNV; CDR2 reads YYDKDF (reference sequence). Study-wide results and caveats: Baseline clonality, higher than in age-matched healthy donors, tracked circulating CD8+ T-cell counts.

As regards this clone: Its antigen is undetermined.

This clonotype originated in a human donor with chronic lymphocytic leukemia. The sequences come from PBMCs, collected after 36 months of ibrutinib treatment. The chain has TRBV15 and TRBJ2-6; D assignment may be TRBD1 or TRBD2 (6 bases each). Here the CDR3 reads CATSRGGAGGANVLTF. For the CDR3, the DNA is TGTGCCACCAGCAGAGGGGGGGCTGGTGGGGCCAACGTCCTGACTTTC.